The clone carrying this T cell receptor beta chain occurred once. The source of the sample is a study of blood T cell repertoires in COVID-19. For the study at large: Either two negative PCRs, clearance, or symptom resolution qualified Cohort 3 donors as recovered. PBMCs, B-cell-depleted T cells, or T cells were the source of the cDNA or gDNA that made up the material.

Original handling: How many nucleated cells were present was estimated from reference gene primer amplification. Produced via immunoSEQ multiplex PCR; TCRdb's table is partial and in-frame only. V, J and clone size are those of that table, while D and trimming were read from the DNA. The table has about 360,000 clones, about 90% seen once; the top ten hold around 2%. Trimming pared 3 bases from V and 5 bases from J, leaving 16 bases between. Germline V gene sequence: CDR1 DFQATT, CDR2 SNEGSKA (reference sequence). There are 14 residues in the CDR3. This receptor was obtained from a man aged 35 to 55 in a cohort exposed to, infected with or recovered from COVID-19 (not recorded which). The sequenced sample was PBMCs or T cells enriched from blood (not recorded which). The chain has TRBV20-1 and TRBJ2-5; D possibly corresponds to TRBD2 (5 bases). CDR3 region: CSASNEGIGETQYF. The CDR3 DNA is TGCAGTGCTAGTAACGAGGGAATTGGGGAGACCCAGTACTTC.